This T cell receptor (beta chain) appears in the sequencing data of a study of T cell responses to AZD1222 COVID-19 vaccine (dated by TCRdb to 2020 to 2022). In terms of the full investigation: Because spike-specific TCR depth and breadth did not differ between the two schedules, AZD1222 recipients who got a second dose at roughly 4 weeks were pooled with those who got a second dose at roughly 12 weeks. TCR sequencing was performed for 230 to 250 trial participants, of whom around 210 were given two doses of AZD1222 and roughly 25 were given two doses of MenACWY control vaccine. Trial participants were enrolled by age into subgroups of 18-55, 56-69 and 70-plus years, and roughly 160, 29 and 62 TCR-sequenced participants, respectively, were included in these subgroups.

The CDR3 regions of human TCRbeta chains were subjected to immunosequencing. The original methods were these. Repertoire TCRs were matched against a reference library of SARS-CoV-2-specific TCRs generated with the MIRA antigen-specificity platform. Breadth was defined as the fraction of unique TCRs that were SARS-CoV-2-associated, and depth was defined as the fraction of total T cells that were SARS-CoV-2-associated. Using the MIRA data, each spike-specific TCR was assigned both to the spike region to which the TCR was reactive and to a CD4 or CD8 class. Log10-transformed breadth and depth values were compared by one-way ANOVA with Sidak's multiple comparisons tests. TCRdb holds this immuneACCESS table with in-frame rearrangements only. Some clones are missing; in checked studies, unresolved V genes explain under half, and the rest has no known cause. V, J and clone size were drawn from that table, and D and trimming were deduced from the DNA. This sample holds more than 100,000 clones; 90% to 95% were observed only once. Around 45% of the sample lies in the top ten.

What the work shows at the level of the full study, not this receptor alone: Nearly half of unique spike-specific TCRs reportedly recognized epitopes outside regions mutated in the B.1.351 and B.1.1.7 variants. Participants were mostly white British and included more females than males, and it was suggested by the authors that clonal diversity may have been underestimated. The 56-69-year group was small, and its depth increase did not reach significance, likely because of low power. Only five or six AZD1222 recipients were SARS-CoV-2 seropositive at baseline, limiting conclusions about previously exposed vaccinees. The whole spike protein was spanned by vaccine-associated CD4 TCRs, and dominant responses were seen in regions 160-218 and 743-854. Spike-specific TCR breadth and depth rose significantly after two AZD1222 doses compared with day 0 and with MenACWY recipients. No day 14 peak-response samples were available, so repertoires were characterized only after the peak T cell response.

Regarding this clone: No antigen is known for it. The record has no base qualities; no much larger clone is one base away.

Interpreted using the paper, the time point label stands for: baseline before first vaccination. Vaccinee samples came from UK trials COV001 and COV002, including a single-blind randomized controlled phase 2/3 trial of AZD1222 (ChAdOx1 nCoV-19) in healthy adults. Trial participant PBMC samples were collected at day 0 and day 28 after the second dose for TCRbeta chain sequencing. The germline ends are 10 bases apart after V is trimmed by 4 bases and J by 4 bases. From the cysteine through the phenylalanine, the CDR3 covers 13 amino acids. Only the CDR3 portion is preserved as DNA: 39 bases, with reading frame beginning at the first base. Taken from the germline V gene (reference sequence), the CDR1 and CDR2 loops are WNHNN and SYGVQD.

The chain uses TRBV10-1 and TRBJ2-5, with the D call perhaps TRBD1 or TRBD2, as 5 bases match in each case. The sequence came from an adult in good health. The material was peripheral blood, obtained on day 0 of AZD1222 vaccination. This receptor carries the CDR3 CASSGSGRETQYF. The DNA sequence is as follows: TGCGCCAGCAGTGGCTCAGGGAGAGAGACCCAGTACTTC.